The 10 T cell receptor beta chains reported below all come from one sample, sequenced in a study of blood T cell repertoires in COVID-19 (dated by TCRdb to the early 2020s). Libraries were constructed by the immunoSEQ multiplex PCR assay. This immuneACCESS table, as held by TCRdb, lists in-frame sequences with V and J called but not all clones. Of the missing ones, under half trace to an unresolved V gene in checked studies; the others have no known cause. This sample holds over 20,000 clones; 81% were observed only once. The top ten clonotypes cover 45% to 55% of the sample. Specimen: peripheral blood. All receptors derive from a man aged 50 to 60 with active or convalescent COVID-19.

The genes are TRBV29-1 and TRBJ2-7; D ambiguous. The CDR3 is made up of 13 amino acids. Trimming pared 3 bases from V and 2 bases from J, leaving 11 bases between. Germline V gene sequence: CDR1 SQVTM, CDR2 ANQGSEA. The CDR3: CSVEVGETYEQYF. The CDR3 DNA reads TGCAGCGTTGAGGTCGGAGAAACCTACGAGCAGTACTTC.

The rearrangement uses TRBV3-1 (or the pseudogene TRBV3-2) and TRBJ1-5; TRBD1 might be the D (5 bases). The CDR3 covers 17 residues. Germline V gives CDR1 LGHDT, CDR2 YNNKEL (reference sequence). Trimming stripped 0 bases from V and 5 bases from J, with 17 bases between. Here the CDR3 reads CASSQEYSSKGHQPQHF. DNA of the CDR3: TGTGCCAGCAGCCAAGAGTATTCGAGTAAGGGGCATCAGCCCCAGCATTTT.

This clone was seen only a few times. The CDR3, as DNA: TGTGCCAGCACCAGGGGCAGAAGGAGTAGGGGGCCGGGAGAGACCCAGTACTTC. It yields the protein CASTRGRRSRGPGETQYF. The chain is built from TRBV2 and TRBJ2-5; 7 nucleotides agree with TRBD1. The germline V gene has CDR1 SNHLY and CDR2 FYNNEI. CDR3 length: 18 residues. With 7 bases clipped from V and 4 bases from J, the junction kept 21 bases outside the gene matches.

V and J are TRBV18 and TRBJ2-7, with D perhaps matching TRBD1 (6 bases). The germline CDR1 and CDR2 sequences are KGHSH and LQKENI. CDR3 length: 13 residues. V shed 3 bases and J shed 7 bases, with 13 bases lying between them. In nucleotides, the CDR3 is TGTGCCAGCTCACCGTCAGGGGCGAAAGAGCAGTACTTC. Residues: CASSPSGAKEQYF. The variable domain in full, completed from reference TRBV18 and TRBJ2-7, reads NAGVMQNPRHLVRRRGQEARLRCSPMKGHSHVYWYRQLPEEGLKFMVYLQKENIIDESGMPKERFSAEFPKEGPSILRIQQVVRGDSAAYFCASSPSGAKEQYFGPGTRLTVT.

This chain links TRBV5-6 with TRBJ2-1; unclear D gene. Germline CDR1 reads SGHDT; CDR2 reads YYEEEE. Trimming stripped 4 bases from V and 6 bases from J, with 5 bases between. The CDR3 runs to 11 residues. CDR3 protein: CASSLSNEQFF. The CDR3 coding sequence is TGTGCCAGCAGCCTGTCCAATGAGCAGTTCTTC.

This chain links TRBV6-5 with TRBJ1-3; a possible D gene is TRBD1 (6 bases). The CDR3 runs 16 residues. The V and J ends lost 0 bases and 4 bases respectively, with 13 bases between them. Germline CDR1 and CDR2: MNHEY and SVGAGI. The CDR3 region is CASSYSPQGSGNTIYF. The CDR3 bases are TGTGCCAGCAGTTACTCTCCACAGGGATCCGGAAACACCATATATTTT.

The chain couples TRBV6-6 to TRBJ2-2, with D tentatively TRBD1 (6 bases). The germline V gene has CDR1 MNHNY and CDR2 SVGAGI (reference sequence). Trimming took 5 bases from V and 1 from J, leaving 14 bases between them. The CDR3 covers 16 residues. CDR3 protein: CASSPLGAQNTGELFF. The DNA of the CDR3 is TGTGCCAGCAGTCCGCTGGGGGCTCAGAACACCGGGGAGCTGTTTTTT.

V gene TRBV20-1 combines with J gene TRBJ1-2, with D hard to call. CDR3 length equals 11 residues. Germline-derived CDR1 and CDR2 are DFQATT and SNEGSKA (reference sequence). The V end was cut by 5 bases, the J end by 1 base, with 5 bases between. The DNA of the CDR3 is TGCAGTGCTCCGGGTAACTATGGCTACACCTTC. Its protein is CSAPGNYGYTF.

The chain employs TRBV9 and TRBJ1-3; D ambiguous. Germline CDR1 is SGDLS and CDR2 is YYNGEE. The CDR3 extends over 15 amino acids. Trimming removed 3 bases from V and 0 bases from J, with 10 bases in between. The CDR3 sequence: CASSEWYSSGNTIYF. Written as DNA, the CDR3 is TGTGCCAGCAGCGAATGGTACAGCTCTGGAAACACCATATATTTT.

The chain recombines TRBV7-9 with TRBJ2-1, with 11 bases aligning to TRBD1. This CDR3 comprises 17 residues. V shed 5 bases, J shed 0 bases, and the junction held 6 bases outside the gene matches. CDR1 is SEHNR and CDR2 is FQNEAQ in the germline V gene (reference sequence). Here the CDR3 reads CASSAPGQGVSYNEQFF. The CDR3 coding sequence is TGTGCCAGCAGCGCCCCGGGACAGGGGGTCTCCTACAATGAGCAGTTCTTC. Combining the CDR3 with reference TRBV7-9 and TRBJ2-1 gives the whole variable domain DTGVSQNPRHKITKRGQNVTFRCDPISEHNRLYWYRQTLGQGPEFLTYFQNEAQLEKSRLLSDRFSAERPKGSFSTLEIQRTEQGDSAMYLCASSAPGQGVSYNEQFFGPGTRLTVL.